This T cell receptor (beta chain) was sequenced during a study of blood T cell repertoires in COVID-19. Using immunoSEQ multiplex PCR, the repertoire was profiled, and TCRdb retains in-frame clones only, with some absent. The repertoire includes 70,000 to 95,000 clones, 80% to 95% of them detected once, and approximately 6% sits in the top ten. V gave up 8 bases and J gave up 4 bases, with 14 bases separating them. Germline V gene sequence: CDR1 LNHDA, CDR2 SQIVND (reference sequence). There are 13 residues in the CDR3. The V call is TRBV19, the J call TRBJ1-2; no reliable D call. The sequence derives from a woman aged 55-70 years with active COVID-19. Material for sequencing was peripheral blood. DNA for the CDR3: TGTGCCAGTTCGAGGAAGGCTACCTATGGCTACACCTTC. Protein product: CASSRKATYGYTF. The full variable domain, completed using reference TRBV19 and TRBJ1-2, is DGGITQSPKYLFRKEGQNVTLSCEQNLNHDAMYWYRQDPGQGLRLIYYSQIVNDFQKGDIAEGYSVSREKKESFPLTVTSAQKNPTAFYLCASSRKATYGYTFGSGTRLTVV.